This T cell receptor beta chain was obtained from a study of T cells after yellow fever vaccination. Turning to the study itself: Some fractions had low cell numbers, and these were prepared with SMART-Seq v4 Ultra Low Input.

Notes on the study in general: Abundant bulk-population clonotypes could contaminate the FACS-sorted repertoires.

A universal primer site and UMIs were added as TCR cDNA was made by 5'RACE template switching. MiXCR was run by TCRdb on the 5' RACE reads, yielding one entry per CDR3 protein. The sample has approximately 110,000 distinct CDR3 sequences; nearly 7.5% are singletons. Germline CDR1 LNHDA, CDR2 SQIVND (reference sequence). The CDR3 has 13 amino acids. V was cut by 3 bases and J by 9 bases, with 12 bases left in between. A note on this clonotype: Its antigen is still unknown.

This sequence was found in a man between 18 and 35 years old who received the YFV17D yellow fever vaccine. The chain carries TRBV19 and TRBJ1-5; the D is unclear. Specimen: CD4+ T cells sorted from PBMCs, collected around 10 days after the first yellow fever vaccination. CDR3 protein: CASSMTGAWPQHF. The CDR3 nucleotides read TGTGCCAGTAGTATGACGGGTGCTTGGCCCCAGCATTTT.